A selection of T cell receptor beta chains follows, all from one sample in a study of chemoradiotherapy in HPV16-positive cancers. The table came from immunoSEQ multiplex PCR; TCRdb's copy has only in-frame clones and leaves some out. The table records thousands of clones, 86% of them present only once. Sequencing used tumor tissue, obtained from a patient who underwent chemoradiotherapy. Receptors were obtained from a human donor with HPV-associated anogenital cancer. CDR3s include the opening cysteine and the closing phenylalanine or tryptophan.

j_call v_call cdr3_aa
TRBJ2-3 TRBV6-4 CASSSTSTDTQYF
TRBJ2-2 TRBV9 CASSVSMQANTGELFF
TRBJ2-7 TRBV29-1 CSVDGQGGGYEQYF
TRBJ2-7 TRBV11-2 CASSPRWGRGYEQYF
TRBJ1-1 TRBV7-9 CASRSTGSNTEAFF
TRBJ1-1 TRBV29-1 CSVLGQGARTEAFF
TRBJ1-5 TRBV4-1 CASSRETGGNQPQHF
TRBJ2-3 TRBV4-3 CASSQEAPGTSFGRATDTQYF
TRBJ1-2 TRBV2 CASSEQGIYGYTF
TRBJ1-1 TRBV10-1 CASTGGGDWSNTEAFF
TRBJ1-1 TRBV2 CASNRRPGTDQLEAFF
TRBJ2-6 TRBV6-5 CASRKSGPGANVLTF
TRBJ1-2 TRBV14 CASSRTGTGRLRYTF
TRBJ2-5 TRBV29-1 CSVEEWRSGETQYF
TRBJ2-3 TRBV7-6 CASSLGIPSRGYTDTQYF
TRBJ2-5 TRBV10-3 CAISSKGGGDVGGTQYF
TRBJ1-2 TRBV10-2 CASSEVQGDGYTF
TRBJ2-5 TRBV9 CASSVDVAGVRETQYF
TRBJ2-2 TRBV5-1 CASSLGAGSPTGELFF
TRBJ2-1 TRBV7-8 CASSSRGGGNSYNEQFF
TRBJ2-3 TRBV7-2 CASSHASGGGTDTQYF
TRBJ1-4 TRBV10-2 CASTSPGGYEKLFF
TRBJ2-1 TRBV11-2 CASSKLLGGSRGRNEQFF
TRBJ1-3 TRBV6-6 CASSQGGTIYF
TRBJ1-1 TRBV7-9 CASRRGTGSSEAFF
TRBJ2-5 TRBV7-6 CASSPTAGIETQYF
TRBJ2-2 TRBV29-1 CSVSNWNTGELFF
TRBJ2-3 TRBV25-1 CASSINQDTQYF
TRBJ2-3 TRBV7-2 CASSFLTDTQYF
TRBJ2-2 TRBV5-1 CASSPETGELFF
TRBJ2-3 TRBV2 CASSPRPPPDTQYF
TRBJ2-3 TRBV19 CASRELAGGTTDTQYF
TRBJ1-2 TRBV30 CAWSGRGRDYGYTF
TRBJ1-5 TRBV5-6 CASSFRPLGNQPQHF
TRBJ2-1 TRBV13 CASIGQGYNEQFF
TRBJ2-1 TRBV25-1 CASSEVGQGFNEQFF
TRBJ1-2 TRBV12-5 CASGLVGGFDGYTF
TRBJ2-3 TRBV9 CASSVELATDTQYF
TRBJ1-2 TRBV4-3 CASSQDPKAGVYGYTF
TRBJ1-2 TRBV11-2 CASSLEGDGYTF
TRBJ1-3 TRBV7-3 CASSPRAGGTIYF
TRBJ2-5 TRBV2 CASSESKTQYF
TRBJ2-4 TRBV29-1 CSALAGAPLNIQYF
TRBJ2-2 TRBV28 CASSSDGTGELFF
TRBJ2-1 TRBV2 CASSEVGTSGNEQFF
TRBJ2-2 TRBV28 CASSVPGGSTGELFF
TRBJ2-2 TRBV2 CASSTTGGAGGELFF
TRBJ2-1 TRBV11-3 CASSRQQGIYNEQFF
TRBJ2-7 TRBV5-4 CASSRQGADEQYF
TRBJ2-3 TRBV9 CAILDGDTQYF
TRBJ2-5 TRBV27 CASSYLASRVWETQYF